The 18 T cell receptor beta chains listed next were all sequenced from one sample in a study of blood T cell repertoires in COVID-19. Method: immunoSEQ multiplex PCR; TCRdb's copy keeps in-frame clones and lacks some. Of 200,000 to 250,000 clones listed, roughly four fifths are singletons. Sequencing used PBMCs or T cells enriched from blood (not recorded which). These receptors originate from a man in his sixties who had recovered from COVID-19.

The chain couples TRBV24-1 to TRBJ1-2; D is ambiguous. Germline V gives CDR1 KGHDR, CDR2 SFDVKD. Trimming took 0 bases from V and 0 from J, leaving 10 bases between them. The CDR3 length is 16 residues. The CDR3 sequence: CATSDLEGWANYGYTF. In nucleotides, the CDR3 is TGTGCCACCAGTGATTTGGAGGGCTGGGCTAACTATGGCTACACCTTC.

This chain links TRBV7-9 with TRBJ1-4, with D unclear. Germline V CDR1 and CDR2: SEHNR, FQNEAQ (reference sequence). This CDR3 has 14 amino acids. Trimming left V 3 bases short and J 7 bases short, with 12 bases between. The CDR3: CASSFNTDSEKLFF. In nucleotides, the CDR3 is TGTGCCAGCAGCTTCAACACAGATAGTGAAAAACTGTTTTTT.

The chain has TRBV5-1 and TRBJ2-1, with 7 bases fitting TRBD1. Germline lookup yields CDR1 SGHRS and CDR2 YFSETQ. The CDR3 length is 12 residues. The junction had 5 bases not matched to a gene; V was cut back by 4 bases and J by 10 bases. The chain's CDR3 is CASSPETGEQFF. Written as DNA, the CDR3 is TGCGCCAGCAGCCCCGAGACAGGGGAGCAGTTCTTC.

The V call is TRBV3-1 (or the pseudogene TRBV3-2), the J call TRBJ1-1; D ambiguous. The germline gives CDR1 LGHDT, CDR2 YNNKEL (reference sequence). The CDR3 is 16 residues long. Deletions cut 0 bases from V and 0 bases from J, with 11 bases between. The CDR3 region is CASSQEMGTVNTEAFF. For the CDR3, the DNA is TGTGCCAGCAGCCAAGAAATGGGTACAGTGAACACTGAAGCTTTCTTT.

The chain uses TRBV5-1 and TRBJ1-2; 7 positions agree with TRBD1. Looked up from germline, CDR1 is SGHRS and CDR2 is YFSETQ. The V and J ends lost 6 bases and 2 bases, in that order; junction bases with no gene match: 7. CDR3 length equals 14 residues. The CDR3 sequence is CASNPGTANYGYTF. The CDR3, as DNA: TGCGCCAGCAACCCCGGGACAGCGAACTATGGCTACACCTTC.

This clone was counted between two and nine times. This rearrangement joins TRBV5-1 to TRBJ2-3; a weak D match, TRBD2 (7 bases). The germline V and J ends were trimmed by 2 bases and 2 bases, with 12 bases remaining between them. Germline CDR1 reads SGHRS; CDR2 reads YFSETQ. The CDR3 consists of 15 residues. CDR3 residues: CASSFKGGHTDTQYF. The CDR3 DNA reads TGCGCCAGCAGCTTCAAGGGGGGGCACACAGATACGCAGTATTTT.

The V gene is TRBV2, the J gene TRBJ1-5, with 10 bases lining up with TRBD1. The V gene end was trimmed by 6 bases and the J gene end by 0 bases; junction bases not matched to a gene: 5. This CDR3 is built from 16 residues. The V gene's germline CDR1 is SNHLY and CDR2 FYNNEI. The CDR3 bases are TGTGCCAGCAGCGGGGACAGGGGACTTAGCAATCAGCCCCAGCATTTT. This codes for CASSGDRGLSNQPQHF.

The gene calls are TRBV7-8 and TRBJ2-2, with D perhaps matching TRBD2 (5 bases). This CDR3 is 14 amino acids long. Trimming took off 5 bases at V and 6 bases at J, with 13 bases between the two ends. CDR1 is SGHVS, CDR2 FQNEAQ, per germline. CDR3 sequence: CASSPWTAAGELFF. The CDR3 nucleotides read TGTGCCAGCAGCCCCTGGACTGCAGCCGGGGAGCTGTTTTTT.

The chain uses TRBV7-2 and TRBJ2-1; the D gene is possibly TRBD2 (7 bases). With 0 bases removed from V and 6 bases from J, the gap between germline ends came to 15 bases. This CDR3 has 16 amino acids. Germline CDR1 SGHTA, CDR2 FQGNSA. The CDR3 region has the DNA TGTGCCAGCAGCTTAGCCGCGGGGGCGGGATCCAATGAGCAGTTCTTC. Amino acid sequence: CASSLAAGAGSNEQFF. The complete variable domain, with remaining parts taken from reference TRBV7-2 and TRBJ2-1, reads GAGVSQSPSNKVTEKGKDVELRCDPISGHTALYWYRQSLGQGLEFLIYFQGNSAPDKSGLPSDRFSAERTGGSVSTLTIQRTQQEDSAVYLCASSLAAGAGSNEQFFGPGTRLTVL.

The chain is built from TRBV7-2 and TRBJ2-5; TRBD2 aligns across 13 bases. After removal of 5 bases from V and 5 bases from J, the junction contained 5 bases not matched to a gene. The CDR3 covers 15 residues. The germline V gene encodes CDR1 SGHTA and CDR2 FQGNSA. CDR3: CASSLRTSGGETQYF. As DNA, the CDR3 is TGTGCCAGCAGCCTCCGGACTAGCGGGGGCGAGACCCAGTACTTC.

The CDR3 region has the DNA TGTGCCAGCAGCCGCCGGGACAGGGGTGACAATGAGCAGTTCTTC. It is translated as CASSRRDRGDNEQFF. The rearrangement uses TRBV11-3 and TRBJ2-1; 10 bases are shared with TRBD1. The germline V gene has CDR1 SGHNT and CDR2 YENEEA. The V and J ends lost 5 bases and 5 bases, in that order; junction bases with no gene match: 6. This CDR3 has 15 residues.

V is TRBV19 and J is TRBJ2-7; D not certain. This CDR3 has 14 residues. From germline, CDR1 is LNHDA and CDR2 SQIVND (reference sequence). The germline V and J ends were trimmed by 6 bases and 4 bases, with 16 bases remaining between them. CDR3 DNA: TGTGCCAGTAGGGAGACTGGGTCGGATTACGAGCAGTACTTC. Its protein product is CASRETGSDYEQYF.

This clone appeared a few times. The chain combines TRBV2 with TRBJ2-7, with 7 positions matching TRBD1. This CDR3 is 14 amino acids long. The germline gives CDR1 SNHLY, CDR2 FYNNEI. The ends lost 5 bases at V and 3 bases at J; junction bases unmatched: 7. The CDR3 loop reads CASSRETGIYEQYF. CDR3 DNA: TGTGCCAGCAGTAGGGAGACAGGGATCTACGAGCAGTACTTC.

This rearrangement joins TRBV5-4 to TRBJ2-5; 9 nucleotides align to TRBD1. After removal of 2 bases from V and 5 bases from J, the junction contained 4 bases not matched to a gene. Germline CDR1 reads SGHNT; CDR2 reads YYREEE (reference sequence). This CDR3 is 14 amino acids long. CDR3 coding DNA: TGTGCCAGCAGCTTCGGGACAGGGTACGAGACCCAGTACTTC. Encoded protein: CASSFGTGYETQYF.

The V call is TRBV24-1, the J call TRBJ1-5; D is ambiguous. This CDR3 has 13 residues. Trimming cost V 8 bases and J 0 bases, with 7 bases left between them. Germline V lookup: CDR1 KGHDR, CDR2 SFDVKD. The CDR3 loop is CATTRGSNQPQHF. CDR3 DNA sequence: TGTGCCACCACACGCGGTAGCAATCAGCCCCAGCATTTT.

The chain recombines TRBV3-1 (or the pseudogene TRBV3-2) with TRBJ1-2, with TRBD1 matching over 11 bases. This CDR3 is 16 amino acids long. V lost 4 bases to trimming and J lost 2 bases; unmatched junction nucleotides: 6. Germline CDR1 LGHDT, CDR2 YNNKEL (reference sequence). The DNA of the CDR3 is TGTGCCAGCAGCCTACGCGGACAGGGGGCCAACTATGGCTACACCTTC. Translating it yields CASSLRGQGANYGYTF.

This chain connects TRBV5-6 to TRBJ1-5; TRBD1 agrees at 7 bases. The ends lost 3 bases at V and 7 bases at J; junction bases unmatched: 10. Germline CDR1 and CDR2: SGHDT and YYEEEE. This CDR3 contains 15 residues. For the CDR3, the DNA is TGTGCCAGCAGCTCCACTCAGGGGGGCGGCCAGCCCCAGCATTTT. Translated: CASSSTQGGGQPQHF.

This clone has only a few counts. The CDR3 DNA sequence: TGTGCCACCAGCGCAGGGCCTACGCAGTATTTT. Translation gives CATSAGPTQYF. The V and J genes are TRBV24-1 and TRBJ2-3; possible D gene TRBD1, 5 bases. CDR1 and CDR2 from the germline V gene are KGHDR and SFDVKD. The CDR3 totals 11 residues. V lost 7 bases and J lost 8, with 9 bases in between.